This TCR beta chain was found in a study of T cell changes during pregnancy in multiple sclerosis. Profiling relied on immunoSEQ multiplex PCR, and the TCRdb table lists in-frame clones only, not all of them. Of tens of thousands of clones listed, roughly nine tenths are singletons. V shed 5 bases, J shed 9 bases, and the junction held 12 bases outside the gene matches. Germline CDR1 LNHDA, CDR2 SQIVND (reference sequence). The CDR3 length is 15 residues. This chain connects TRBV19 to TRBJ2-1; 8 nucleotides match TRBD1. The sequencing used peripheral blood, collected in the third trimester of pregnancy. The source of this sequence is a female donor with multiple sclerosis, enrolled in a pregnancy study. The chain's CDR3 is CASSSGQGIWGEQFF. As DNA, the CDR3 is TGTGCCAGTAGTTCCGGACAGGGTATCTGGGGTGAGCAGTTCTTC.